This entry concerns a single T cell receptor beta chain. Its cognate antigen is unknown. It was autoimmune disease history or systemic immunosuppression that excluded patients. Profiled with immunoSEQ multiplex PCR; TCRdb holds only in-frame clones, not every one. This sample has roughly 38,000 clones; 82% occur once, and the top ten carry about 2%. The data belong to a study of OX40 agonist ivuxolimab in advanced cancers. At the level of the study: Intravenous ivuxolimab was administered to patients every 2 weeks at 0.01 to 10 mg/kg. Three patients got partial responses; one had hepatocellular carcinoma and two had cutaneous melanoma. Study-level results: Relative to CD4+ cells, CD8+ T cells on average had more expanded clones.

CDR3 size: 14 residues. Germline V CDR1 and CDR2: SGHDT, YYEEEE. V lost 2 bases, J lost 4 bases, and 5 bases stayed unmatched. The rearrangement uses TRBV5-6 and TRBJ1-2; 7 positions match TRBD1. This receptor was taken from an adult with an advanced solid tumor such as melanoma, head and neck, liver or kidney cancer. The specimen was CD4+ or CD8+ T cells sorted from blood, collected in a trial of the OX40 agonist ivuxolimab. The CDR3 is CASSFTGVGYGYTF. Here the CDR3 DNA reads TGTGCCAGCAGCTTTACAGGGGTAGGCTATGGCTACACCTTC.